The rows below give T cell receptor beta chains drawn from one sample of a study of blood T cell repertoires in COVID-19. Only in-frame clones appear in the TCRdb table, and some are missing; sequencing was by immunoSEQ multiplex PCR. The table includes 35,000 to 50,000 clones, about 91% detected once. The sample taken for sequencing was peripheral blood. These receptor sequences come from a human donor in a cohort sampled during active COVID-19. CDR3s include the opening cysteine and the closing phenylalanine or tryptophan. The D gene is left open where the match is weak. Rows give clone size only sometimes, using once, few, many, or a class for an expanded clone.

D,size,V,J,CDR3,DNA
TRBD2,NA,TRBV7-9,TRBJ2-5,CASSFSEGLGLAETQYF,TGTGCCAGCAGCTTTTCAGAGGGACTAGGCCTCGCAGAGACCCAGTACTTC
NA,NA,TRBV6-2/TRBV6-3,TRBJ2-1,CASSKKGEIPMYKQFF,TGTGCCAGCAGTAAGAAGGGGGAGATCCCGATGTATAAGCAGTTCTTC
TRBD1,few,TRBV9,TRBJ1-4,CASSVGQGAGREKLFF,TGTGCCAGCAGCGTAGGACAGGGGGCGGGTAGGGAAAAACTGTTTTTT
NA,once,TRBV4-2,TRBJ1-1,CASSLLGREETEAFF,TGTGCCAGCAGCCTACTGGGTCGCGAGGAGACTGAAGCTTTCTTT
NA,NA,TRBV3-1/TRBV3-2,TRBJ1-6,CASSQESIRSYNSPLHF,TGTGCCAGCAGCCAAGAAAGCATCCGCTCCTATAATTCACCCCTCCACTTT
TRBD2,NA,TRBV10-3,TRBJ2-2,CAITSGRSSGELFF,TGTGCCATCACTAGCGGGAGGTCGTCCGGGGAGCTGTTTTTT
TRBD1,NA,TRBV11-2,TRBJ1-6,CASSPIRDRNSPLHF,TGTGCCAGCAGCCCCATCCGGGACAGAAATTCACCCCTCCACTTT
TRBD2,NA,TRBV5-6,TRBJ2-5,CASSPGGETQYF,TGTGCCAGCAGCCCGGGGGGGGAGACCCAGTACTTC
TRBD1,NA,TRBV5-1,TRBJ2-7,CASSPGQFGYEQYF,TGCGCCAGCAGCCCGGGACAGTTTGGCTACGAGCAGTACTTC
TRBD2,NA,TRBV2,TRBJ2-3,CASKVLAGGTDTQYF,TGTGCCAGCAAAGTTCTAGCGGGGGGAACAGATACGCAGTATTTT
NA,NA,TRBV2,TRBJ1-1,CASSLVDTEAFF,TGTGCCAGCAGTCTAGTGGACACTGAAGCTTTCTTT
NA,NA,TRBV2,TRBJ2-1,CASSIEANEQFF,TGTGCCAGCAGCATAGAGGCGAATGAGCAGTTCTTC
TRBD1,NA,TRBV15,TRBJ2-3,CATSRDAGQGALGTQYF,TGTGCCACCAGCAGAGATGCGGGACAGGGGGCGCTTGGGACGCAGTATTTT
TRBD2,NA,TRBV7-2,TRBJ2-3,CASSRGTRSPDTQYF,TGTGCCAGCAGCCGCGGGACTAGGAGCCCAGATACGCAGTATTTT
TRBD1,NA,TRBV14,TRBJ2-3,CASSQGSGTGGRRDTQYF,TGTGCCAGCAGCCAAGGATCCGGGACAGGGGGGCGAAGGGATACGCAGTATTTT
TRBD2,NA,TRBV9,TRBJ2-6,CASSVAGRVSGANVLTF,TGTGCCAGCAGCGTAGCGGGGAGGGTCTCTGGGGCCAACGTCCTGACTTTC
TRBD1,NA,TRBV19,TRBJ1-4,CASSMFLRKGANEKLFF,TGTGCCAGTAGTATGTTTCTCCGAAAGGGGGCAAATGAAAAACTGTTTTTT
NA,NA,TRBV19,TRBJ1-1,CASSTAGGLATEAFF,TGTGCCAGTAGTACCGCGGGGGGTCTTGCCACTGAAGCTTTCTTT
TRBD1,NA,TRBV5-1,TRBJ1-2,CASSTQPGQGSRSYGYTF,TGCGCCAGCAGCACACAGCCGGGACAGGGCTCTCGGAGCTATGGCTACACCTTC
NA,NA,TRBV5-1,TRBJ2-5,CASSWGVEETQYF,TGCGCCAGCAGCTGGGGCGTCGAAGAGACCCAGTACTTC
TRBD2,NA,TRBV2,TRBJ2-3,CASSELRLAGVTDTQYF,TGTGCCAGCAGTGAATTGAGGCTAGCGGGAGTCACAGATACGCAGTATTTT
TRBD1,NA,TRBV10-3,TRBJ2-5,CAISLDRASQETQYF,TGTGCCATCAGCTTGGACAGGGCAAGCCAAGAGACCCAGTACTTC
NA,NA,TRBV5-5,TRBJ1-5,CASSLEGVTSNQPQHF,TGTGCCAGCAGCTTGGAGGGGGTTACTAGCAATCAGCCCCAGCATTTT
TRBD2,NA,TRBV7-2,TRBJ2-1,CASSEPIGGGAPTEQFF,TGTGCCAGCAGCGAACCCATTGGCGGGGGGGCACCCACTGAGCAGTTCTTC
TRBD2,NA,TRBV19,TRBJ2-7,CASSIGSGTREQYF,TGTGCCAGTAGTATTGGTAGCGGGACTCGGGAGCAGTACTTC